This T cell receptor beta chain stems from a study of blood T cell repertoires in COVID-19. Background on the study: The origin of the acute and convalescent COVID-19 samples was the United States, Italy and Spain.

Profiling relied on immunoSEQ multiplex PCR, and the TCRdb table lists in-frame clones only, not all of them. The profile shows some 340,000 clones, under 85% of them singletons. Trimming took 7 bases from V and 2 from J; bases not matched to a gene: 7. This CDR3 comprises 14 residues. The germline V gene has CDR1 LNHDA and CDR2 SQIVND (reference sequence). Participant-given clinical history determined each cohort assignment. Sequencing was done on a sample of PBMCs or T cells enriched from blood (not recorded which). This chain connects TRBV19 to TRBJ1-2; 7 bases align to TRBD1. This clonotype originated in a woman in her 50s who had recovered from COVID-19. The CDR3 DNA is TGTGCCAGTACTCCGGGACAGCCCAACTATGGCTACACCTTC. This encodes CASTPGQPNYGYTF.